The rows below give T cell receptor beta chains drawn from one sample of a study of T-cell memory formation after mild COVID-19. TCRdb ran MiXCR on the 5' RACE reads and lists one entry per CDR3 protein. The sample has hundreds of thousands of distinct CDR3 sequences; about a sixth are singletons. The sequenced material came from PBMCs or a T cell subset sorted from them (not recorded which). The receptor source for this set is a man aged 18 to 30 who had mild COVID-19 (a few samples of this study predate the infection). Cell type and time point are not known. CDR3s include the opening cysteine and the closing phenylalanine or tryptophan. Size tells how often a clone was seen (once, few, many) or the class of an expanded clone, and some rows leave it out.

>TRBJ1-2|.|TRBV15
CATSREWARGEGYTF
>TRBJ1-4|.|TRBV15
CATSDRGRGGNEKLFF
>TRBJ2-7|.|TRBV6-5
CASSTTPYEQYF
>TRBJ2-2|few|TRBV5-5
CASSFWMPGLSATGELFF
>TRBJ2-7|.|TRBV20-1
CSAQSKSLSDYEQYF
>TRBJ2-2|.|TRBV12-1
CASSSTRGGGELFF
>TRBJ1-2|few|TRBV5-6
CASSFSGTGHTF
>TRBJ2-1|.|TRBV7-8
CASSPHGLEEFF
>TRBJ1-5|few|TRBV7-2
CASSLIRGPQHF
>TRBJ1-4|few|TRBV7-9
CASSLRTTNEKLFF
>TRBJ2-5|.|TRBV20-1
CSAIVTGQETQYF
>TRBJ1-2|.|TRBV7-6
CASSRGTHSKGNYGYTF
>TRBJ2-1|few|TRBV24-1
CATSDTTRYNEQFF
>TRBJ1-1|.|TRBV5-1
CASSEGVDTEAFF
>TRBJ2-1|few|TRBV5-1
CASSILAGRSSYNEQFF